Here is one T cell receptor (beta chain) with its context. Its specificity is unknown. This sample is part of a study of PD-1 blockade in classical Hodgkin lymphoma. Assay used: immunoSEQ multiplex PCR; TCRdb lists only in-frame clones, some missing. The sample lists tens of thousands of clones; around nine tenths were seen once. This CDR3 comprises 15 residues. J was trimmed by 2 bases and V by 4 bases; bases with no gene match: 5. Germline V gives CDR1 LNHDA, CDR2 SQIVND (reference sequence). Relapses following autologous stem cell transplantation were seen in all patients, with brentuximab vedotin exposure varying. Study outcomes and limitations: Whoever responded completely had baseline diversity much like that seen in newly diagnosed patients.

The sequencing here drew on peripheral blood mononuclear cells (PBMCs), taken at baseline. The rearrangement links TRBV19 to TRBJ2-5; 9 nucleotides agree with TRBD2. The origin of this receptor is a human donor with classical Hodgkin lymphoma. The CDR3 DNA reads TGTGCCAGTAGTAGGTTGGCGGGAGGGCAAGAGACCCAGTACTTC. Encoded protein: CASSRLAGGQETQYF.